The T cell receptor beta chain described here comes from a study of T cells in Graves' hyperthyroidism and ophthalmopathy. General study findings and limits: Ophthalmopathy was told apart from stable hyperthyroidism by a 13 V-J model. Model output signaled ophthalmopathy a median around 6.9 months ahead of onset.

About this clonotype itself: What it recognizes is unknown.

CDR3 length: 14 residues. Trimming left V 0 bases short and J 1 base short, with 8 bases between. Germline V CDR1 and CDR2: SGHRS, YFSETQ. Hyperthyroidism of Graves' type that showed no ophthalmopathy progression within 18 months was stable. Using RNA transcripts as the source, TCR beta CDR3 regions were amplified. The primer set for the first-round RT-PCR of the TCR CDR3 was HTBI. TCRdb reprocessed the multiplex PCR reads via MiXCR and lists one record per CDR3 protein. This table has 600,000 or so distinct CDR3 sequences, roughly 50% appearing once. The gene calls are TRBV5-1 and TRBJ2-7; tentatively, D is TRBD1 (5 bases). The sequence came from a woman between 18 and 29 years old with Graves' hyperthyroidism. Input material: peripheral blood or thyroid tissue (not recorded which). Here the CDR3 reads CASSLGQQSYEQYF. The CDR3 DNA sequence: TGCGCCAGCAGCTTGGGACAGCAATCCTACGAGCAGTACTTC.